This record covers a single T cell receptor beta chain. Its target is unknown. Here immunoSEQ multiplex PCR was the method, and the copy in TCRdb shows in-frame clones only, minus some. The table includes 85,000 to 120,000 clones, 80% to 95% detected once. These data come from a study of siplizumab effects on memory and regulatory T cells. CDR1 and CDR2 from the germline V gene are SGHNT and YENEEA. V dropped 2 bases and J dropped 5 bases, with 10 bases sitting between them. The CDR3 contains 13 residues. Study-level results: Naive T cells were seemingly more diverse than memory cells, and major contributions to the alloresponse seemed to be made by them. Of the alloreactive clones, only a minor fraction mapped to unstimulated subsets. Proliferating Tregs taken from siplizumab cultures were not shown to have a confirmed suppressive function.

V gene TRBV11-3 combines with J gene TRBJ2-7, with D perhaps matching TRBD2 (5 bases). Sequencing input: CD4+ T cells sorted from blood. The receptor was derived from a human donor in good health. The chain's CDR3 is CASSLSGRNEQYF. The CDR3 nucleotides read TGTGCCAGCAGCTTAAGCGGCAGGAACGAGCAGTACTTC.